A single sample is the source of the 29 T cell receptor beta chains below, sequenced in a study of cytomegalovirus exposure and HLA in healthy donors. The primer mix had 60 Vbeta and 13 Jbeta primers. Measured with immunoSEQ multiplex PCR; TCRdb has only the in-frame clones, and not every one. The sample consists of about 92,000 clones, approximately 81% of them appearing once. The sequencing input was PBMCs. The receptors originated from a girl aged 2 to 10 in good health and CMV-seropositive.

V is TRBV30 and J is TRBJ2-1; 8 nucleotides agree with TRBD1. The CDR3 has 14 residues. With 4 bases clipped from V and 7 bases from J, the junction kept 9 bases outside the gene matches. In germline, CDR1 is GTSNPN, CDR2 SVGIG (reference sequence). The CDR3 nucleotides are TGTGCCTGGAACCCAGGACAGGGTGGGAATGAGCAGTTCTTC. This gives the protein CAWNPGQGGNEQFF.

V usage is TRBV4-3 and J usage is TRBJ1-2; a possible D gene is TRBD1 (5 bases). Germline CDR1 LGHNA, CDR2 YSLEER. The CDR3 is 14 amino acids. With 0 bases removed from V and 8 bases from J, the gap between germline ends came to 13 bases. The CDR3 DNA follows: TGCGCCAGCAGCCAAGAGCGGGGGTCTCTCGGCTACACCTTC. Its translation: CASSQERGSLGYTF.

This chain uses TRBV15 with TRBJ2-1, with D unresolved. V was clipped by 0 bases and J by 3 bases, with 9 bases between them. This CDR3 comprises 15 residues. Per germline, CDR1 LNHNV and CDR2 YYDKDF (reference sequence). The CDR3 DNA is TGTGCCACCAGCAGAGATCAGAACGACTACAATGAGCAGTTCTTC. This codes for CATSRDQNDYNEQFF.

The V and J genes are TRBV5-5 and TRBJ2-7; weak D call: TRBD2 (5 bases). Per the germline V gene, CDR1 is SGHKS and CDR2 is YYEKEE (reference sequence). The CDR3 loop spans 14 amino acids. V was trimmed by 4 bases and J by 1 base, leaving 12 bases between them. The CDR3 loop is CASSGGRVSYEQYF. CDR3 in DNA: TGTGCCAGCAGCGGAGGACGGGTTTCCTACGAGCAGTACTTC.

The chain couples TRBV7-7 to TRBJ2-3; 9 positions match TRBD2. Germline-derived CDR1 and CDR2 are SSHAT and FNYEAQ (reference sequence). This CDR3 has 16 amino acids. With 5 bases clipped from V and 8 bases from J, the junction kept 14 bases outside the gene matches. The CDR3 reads CASSQGLAPAVGTQYF. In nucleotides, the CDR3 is TGTGCCAGCAGCCAGGGACTAGCTCCAGCGGTGGGTACGCAGTATTTT.

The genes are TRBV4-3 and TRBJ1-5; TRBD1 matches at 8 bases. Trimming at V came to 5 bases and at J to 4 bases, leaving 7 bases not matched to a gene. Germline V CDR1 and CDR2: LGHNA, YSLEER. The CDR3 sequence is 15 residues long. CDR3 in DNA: TGCGCCAGCAGCTTCCGGACAGGGCTGAATCAGCCCCAGCATTTT. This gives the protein CASSFRTGLNQPQHF.

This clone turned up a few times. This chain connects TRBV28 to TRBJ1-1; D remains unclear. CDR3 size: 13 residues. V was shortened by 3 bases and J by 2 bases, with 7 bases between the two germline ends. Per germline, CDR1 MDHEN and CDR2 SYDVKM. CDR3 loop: CASSLYGNTEAFF. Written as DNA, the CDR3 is TGTGCCAGCAGTTTGTACGGTAACACTGAAGCTTTCTTT.

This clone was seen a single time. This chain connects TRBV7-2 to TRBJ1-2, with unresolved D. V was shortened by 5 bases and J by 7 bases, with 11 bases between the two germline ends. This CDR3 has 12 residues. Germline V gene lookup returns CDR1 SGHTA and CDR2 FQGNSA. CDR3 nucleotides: TGTGCCAGCAGCCGAGGCCTCATTGGCTACACCTTC. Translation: CASSRGLIGYTF.

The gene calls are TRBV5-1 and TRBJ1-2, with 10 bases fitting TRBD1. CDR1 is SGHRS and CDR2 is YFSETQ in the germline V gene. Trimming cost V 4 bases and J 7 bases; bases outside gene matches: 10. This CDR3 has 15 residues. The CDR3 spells CASSGDRGSVSGYTF. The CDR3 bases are TGCGCCAGCAGCGGGGACAGGGGCTCTGTGAGTGGCTACACCTTC.

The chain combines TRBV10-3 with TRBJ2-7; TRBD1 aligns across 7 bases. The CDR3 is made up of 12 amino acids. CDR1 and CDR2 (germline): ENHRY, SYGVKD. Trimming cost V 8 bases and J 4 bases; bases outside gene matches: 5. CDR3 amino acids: CAIRDSPYEQYF. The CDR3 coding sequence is TGTGCCATCCGGGACAGCCCATACGAGCAGTACTTC.

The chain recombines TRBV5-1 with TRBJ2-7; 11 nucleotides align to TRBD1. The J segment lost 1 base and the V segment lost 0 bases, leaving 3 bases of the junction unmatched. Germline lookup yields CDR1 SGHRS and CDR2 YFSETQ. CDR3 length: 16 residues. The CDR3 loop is CASSLGTGGLSYEQYF. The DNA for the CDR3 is TGCGCCAGCAGCTTGGGGACAGGGGGCTTATCCTACGAGCAGTACTTC.

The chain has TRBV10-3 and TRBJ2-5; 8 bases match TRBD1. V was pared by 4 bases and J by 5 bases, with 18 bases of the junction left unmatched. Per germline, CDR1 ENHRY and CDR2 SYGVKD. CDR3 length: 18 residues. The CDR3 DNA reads TGTGCCATCAGTGGAGCGTCGGCAGGGGGCGCCGGAAAGGAGACCCAGTACTTC. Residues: CAISGASAGGAGKETQYF.

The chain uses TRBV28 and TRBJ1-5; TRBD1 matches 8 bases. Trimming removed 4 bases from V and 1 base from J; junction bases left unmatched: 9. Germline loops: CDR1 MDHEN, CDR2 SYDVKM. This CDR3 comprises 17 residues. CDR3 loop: CASSSSRQGISNQPQHF. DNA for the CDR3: TGTGCCAGCAGTTCCTCGCGACAGGGGATAAGCAATCAGCCCCAGCATTTT.

Here the CDR3 reads CASSGRLETEAFF. The CDR3 bases are TGTGCCAGCAGCGGTCGGTTAGAGACTGAAGCTTTCTTT. The V and J genes are TRBV9 and TRBJ1-1, with no clear D. CDR1 and CDR2 from the germline V gene are SGDLS and YYNGEE. V shed 3 bases and J shed 5 bases, with 11 bases lying between them. The CDR3 is made up of 13 amino acids.

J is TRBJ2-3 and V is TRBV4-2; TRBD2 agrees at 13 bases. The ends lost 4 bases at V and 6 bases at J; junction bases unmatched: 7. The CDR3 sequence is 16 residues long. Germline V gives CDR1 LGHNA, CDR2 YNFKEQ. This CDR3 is CASSPWTSGSEDTQYF. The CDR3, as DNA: TGTGCCAGCAGCCCTTGGACTAGCGGGAGTGAGGATACGCAGTATTTT.

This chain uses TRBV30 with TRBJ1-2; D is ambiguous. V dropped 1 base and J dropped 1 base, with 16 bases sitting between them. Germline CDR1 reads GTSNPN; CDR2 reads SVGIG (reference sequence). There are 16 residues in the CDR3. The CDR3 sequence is CAWSEQTELLNYGYTF. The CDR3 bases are TGTGCCTGGAGTGAACAGACCGAGCTTCTTAACTATGGCTACACCTTC.

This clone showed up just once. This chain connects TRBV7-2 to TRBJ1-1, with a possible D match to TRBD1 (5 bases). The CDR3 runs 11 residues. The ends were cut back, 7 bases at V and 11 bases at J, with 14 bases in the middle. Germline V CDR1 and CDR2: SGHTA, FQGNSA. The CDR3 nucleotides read TGTGCCAGCATCCGGAGGGACTCGGCTTTCTTT. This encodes CASIRRDSAFF.

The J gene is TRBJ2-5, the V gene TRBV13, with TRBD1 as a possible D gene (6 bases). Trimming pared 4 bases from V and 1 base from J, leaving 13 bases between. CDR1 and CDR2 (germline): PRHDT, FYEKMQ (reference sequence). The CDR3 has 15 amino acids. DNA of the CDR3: TGTGCCAGCAGCTCTTCAGGGGAAGCCCAAGAGACCCAGTACTTC. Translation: CASSSSGEAQETQYF.

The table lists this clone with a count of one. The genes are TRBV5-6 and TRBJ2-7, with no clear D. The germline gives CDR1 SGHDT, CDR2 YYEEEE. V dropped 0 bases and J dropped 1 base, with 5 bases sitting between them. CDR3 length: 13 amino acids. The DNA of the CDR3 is TGTGCCAGCAGCTTGGCCGCGTCCTACGAGCAGTACTTC. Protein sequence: CASSLAASYEQYF.

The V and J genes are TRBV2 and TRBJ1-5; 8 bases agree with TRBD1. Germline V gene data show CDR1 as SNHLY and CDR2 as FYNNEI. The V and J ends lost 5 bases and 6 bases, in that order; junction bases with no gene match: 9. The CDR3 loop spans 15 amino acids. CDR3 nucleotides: TGTGCCAGCAGTCCCGTTTACAGGGGGAGTCAGCCCCAGCATTTT. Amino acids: CASSPVYRGSQPQHF.

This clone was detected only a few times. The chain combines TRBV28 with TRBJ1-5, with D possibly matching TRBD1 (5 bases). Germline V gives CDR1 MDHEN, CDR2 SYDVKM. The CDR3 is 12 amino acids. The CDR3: CAGRDSNQPQHF. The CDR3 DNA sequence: TGTGCTGGCAGGGATAGCAATCAGCCCCAGCATTTT.

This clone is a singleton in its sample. The CDR3 here is CASSSGQVNSNQPQHF. Written as DNA, the CDR3 is TGTGCCAGCTCATCCGGACAGGTTAATAGCAATCAGCCCCAGCATTTT. This chain connects TRBV28 to TRBJ1-5; 7 bases agree with TRBD1. V trimming: 8 bases; J trimming: 0 bases; junction bases outside the gene matches: 10. Germline values: CDR1 MDHEN, CDR2 SYDVKM. The CDR3 spans 16 residues.

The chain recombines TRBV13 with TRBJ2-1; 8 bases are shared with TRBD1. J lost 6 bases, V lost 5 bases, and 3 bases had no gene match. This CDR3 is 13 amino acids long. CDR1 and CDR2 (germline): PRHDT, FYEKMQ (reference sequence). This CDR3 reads CASSADRGNEQFF. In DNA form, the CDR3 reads TGTGCCAGCAGCGCCGACAGGGGCAATGAGCAGTTCTTC.

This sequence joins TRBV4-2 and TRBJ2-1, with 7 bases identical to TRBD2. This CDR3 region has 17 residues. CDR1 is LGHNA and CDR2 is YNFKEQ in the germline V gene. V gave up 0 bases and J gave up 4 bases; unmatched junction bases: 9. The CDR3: CASSQDSASGKYNEQFF. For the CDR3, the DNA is TGTGCCAGCAGCCAAGATTCCGCGAGCGGGAAATACAATGAGCAGTTCTTC.

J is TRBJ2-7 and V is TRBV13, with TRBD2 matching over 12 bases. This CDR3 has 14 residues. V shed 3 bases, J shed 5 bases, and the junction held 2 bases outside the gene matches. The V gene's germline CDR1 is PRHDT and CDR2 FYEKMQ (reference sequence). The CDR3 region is CASSLGLAGHEQYF. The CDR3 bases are TGTGCCAGCAGCTTGGGACTAGCGGGCCACGAGCAGTACTTC. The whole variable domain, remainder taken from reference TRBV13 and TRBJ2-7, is AAGVIQSPRHLIKEKRETATLKCYPIPRHDTVYWYQQGPGQDPQFLISFYEKMQSDKGSIPDRFSAQQFSDYHSELNMSSLELGDSALYFCASSLGLAGHEQYFGPGTRLTVT.

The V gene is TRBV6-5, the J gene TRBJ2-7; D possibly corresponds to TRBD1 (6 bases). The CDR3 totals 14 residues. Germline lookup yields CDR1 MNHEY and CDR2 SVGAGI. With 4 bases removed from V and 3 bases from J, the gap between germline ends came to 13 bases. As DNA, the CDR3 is TGTGCCAGCAGTTCCGAGGGACAAAACTACGAGCAGTACTTC. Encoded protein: CASSSEGQNYEQYF.

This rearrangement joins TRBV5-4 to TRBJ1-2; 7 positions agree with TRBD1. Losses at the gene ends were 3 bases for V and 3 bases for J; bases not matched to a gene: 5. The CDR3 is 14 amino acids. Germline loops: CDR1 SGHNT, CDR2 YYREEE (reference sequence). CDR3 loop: CASSSDRVDYGYTF. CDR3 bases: TGTGCCAGCAGCTCCGACAGGGTTGACTATGGCTACACCTTC.

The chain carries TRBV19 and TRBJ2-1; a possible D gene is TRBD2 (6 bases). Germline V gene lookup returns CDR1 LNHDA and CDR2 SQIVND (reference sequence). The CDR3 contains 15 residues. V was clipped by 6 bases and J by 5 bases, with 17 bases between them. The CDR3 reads CASRSGTGRHNEQFF. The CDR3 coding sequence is TGTGCCAGTAGGTCCGGGACTGGGAGACACAATGAGCAGTTCTTC.

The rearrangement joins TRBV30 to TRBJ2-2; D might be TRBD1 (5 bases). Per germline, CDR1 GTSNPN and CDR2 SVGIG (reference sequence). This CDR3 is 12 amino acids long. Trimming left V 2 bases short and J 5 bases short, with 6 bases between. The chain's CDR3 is CAWSSGTGELFF. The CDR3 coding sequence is TGTGCCTGGAGTTCAGGGACCGGGGAGCTGTTTTTT.